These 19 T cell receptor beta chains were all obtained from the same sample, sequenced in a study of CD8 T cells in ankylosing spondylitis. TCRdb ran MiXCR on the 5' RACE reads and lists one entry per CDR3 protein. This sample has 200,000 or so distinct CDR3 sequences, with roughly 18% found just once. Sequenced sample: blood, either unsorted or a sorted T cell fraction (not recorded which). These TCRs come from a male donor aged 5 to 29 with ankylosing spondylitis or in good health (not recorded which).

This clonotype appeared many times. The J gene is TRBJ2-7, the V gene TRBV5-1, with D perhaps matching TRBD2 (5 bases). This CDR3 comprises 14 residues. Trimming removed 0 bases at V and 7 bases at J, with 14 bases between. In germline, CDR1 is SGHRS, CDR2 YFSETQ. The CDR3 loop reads CASSLEASPGEQYF. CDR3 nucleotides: TGCGCCAGCAGCTTGGAGGCTAGCCCGGGGGAGCAGTACTTC.

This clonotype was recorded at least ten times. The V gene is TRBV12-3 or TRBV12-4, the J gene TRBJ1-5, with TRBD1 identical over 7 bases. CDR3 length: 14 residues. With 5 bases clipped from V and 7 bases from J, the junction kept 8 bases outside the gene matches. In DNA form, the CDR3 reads TGTGCCAGCAGTAGGACAGGCCGGAGGCAGCCCCAGCATTTT. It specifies CASSRTGRRQPQHF.

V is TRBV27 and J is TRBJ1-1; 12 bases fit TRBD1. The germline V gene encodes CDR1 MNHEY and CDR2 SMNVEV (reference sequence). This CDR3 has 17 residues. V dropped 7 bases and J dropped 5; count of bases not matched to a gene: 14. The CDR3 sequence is CASKRGTGGAVWTEAFF. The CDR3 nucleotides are TGTGCCAGCAAACGGGGGACAGGGGGCGCCGTTTGGACTGAAGCTTTCTTT.

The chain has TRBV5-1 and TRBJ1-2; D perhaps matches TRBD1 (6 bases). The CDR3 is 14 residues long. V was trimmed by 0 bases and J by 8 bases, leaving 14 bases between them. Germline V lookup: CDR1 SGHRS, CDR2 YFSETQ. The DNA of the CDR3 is TGCGCCAGCAGCTTGGGTCCAGGGGTGAGCGGCTACACCTTC. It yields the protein CASSLGPGVSGYTF.

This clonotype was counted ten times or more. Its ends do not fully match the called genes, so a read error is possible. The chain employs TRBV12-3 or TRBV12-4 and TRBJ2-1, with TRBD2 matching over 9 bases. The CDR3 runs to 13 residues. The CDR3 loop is CASTLFAGGPSSF. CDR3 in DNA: TGTGCCAGCACCCTCTTCGCGGGAGGGCCCTCATCCTTC.

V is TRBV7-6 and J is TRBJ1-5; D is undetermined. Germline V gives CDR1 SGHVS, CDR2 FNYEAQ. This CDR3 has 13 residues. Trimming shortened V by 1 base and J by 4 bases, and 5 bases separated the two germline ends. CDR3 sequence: CASSLGWNQPQHF. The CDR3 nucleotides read TGTGCCAGCAGCTTAGGCTGGAATCAGCCCCAGCATTTT.

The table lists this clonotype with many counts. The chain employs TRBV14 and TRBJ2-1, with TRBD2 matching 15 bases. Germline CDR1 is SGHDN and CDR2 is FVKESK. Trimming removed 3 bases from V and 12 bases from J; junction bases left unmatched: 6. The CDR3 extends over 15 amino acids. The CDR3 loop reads CASSQRTSGRAVQFF. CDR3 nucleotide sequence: TGTGCCAGCAGCCAGCGGACTAGCGGGAGGGCTGTGCAGTTCTTC.

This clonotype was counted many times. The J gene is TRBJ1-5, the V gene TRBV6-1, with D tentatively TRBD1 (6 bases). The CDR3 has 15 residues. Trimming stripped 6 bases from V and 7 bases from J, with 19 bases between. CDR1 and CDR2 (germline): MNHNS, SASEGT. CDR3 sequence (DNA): TGTGCCAGCAGAAGGAGGGACACGGAGGCCCAGCCCCAGCATTTT. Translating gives CASRRRDTEAQPQHF.

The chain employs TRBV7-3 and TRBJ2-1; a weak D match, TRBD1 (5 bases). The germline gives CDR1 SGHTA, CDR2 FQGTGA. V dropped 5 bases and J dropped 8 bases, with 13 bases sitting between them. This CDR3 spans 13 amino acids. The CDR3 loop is CASSPTLGDEQFF. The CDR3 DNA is TGTGCCAGCAGCCCAACCCTAGGGGATGAGCAGTTCTTC.

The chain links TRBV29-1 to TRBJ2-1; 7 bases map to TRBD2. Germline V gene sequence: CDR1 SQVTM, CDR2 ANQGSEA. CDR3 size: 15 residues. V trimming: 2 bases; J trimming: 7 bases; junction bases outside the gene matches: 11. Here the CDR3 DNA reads TGCAGCGTTGAACCCTCCAGCGGGAACTTGAATGAGCAGTTCTTC. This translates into CSVEPSSGNLNEQFF.

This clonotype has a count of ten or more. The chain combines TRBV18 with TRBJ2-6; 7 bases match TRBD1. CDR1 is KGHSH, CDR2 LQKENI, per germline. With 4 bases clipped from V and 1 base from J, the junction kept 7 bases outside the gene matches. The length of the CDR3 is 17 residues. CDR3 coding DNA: TGTGCCAGCTCACTAAGGGACAGCGGATCTGGGGCCAACGTCCTGACTTTC. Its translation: CASSLRDSGSGANVLTF.

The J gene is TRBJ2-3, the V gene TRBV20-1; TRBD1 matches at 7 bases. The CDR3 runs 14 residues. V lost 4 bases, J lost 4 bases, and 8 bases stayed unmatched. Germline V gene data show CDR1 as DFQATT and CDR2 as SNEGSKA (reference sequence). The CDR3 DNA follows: TGCAGTGCTACCGTGACAGGGTTCCCAGATACGCAGTATTTT. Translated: CSATVTGFPDTQYF.

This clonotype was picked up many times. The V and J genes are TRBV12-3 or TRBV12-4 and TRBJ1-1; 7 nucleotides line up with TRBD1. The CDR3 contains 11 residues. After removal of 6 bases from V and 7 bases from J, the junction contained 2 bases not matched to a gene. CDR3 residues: CASRRDSEAFF. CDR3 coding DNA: TGTGCCAGCAGGAGGGACAGTGAAGCTTTCTTT.

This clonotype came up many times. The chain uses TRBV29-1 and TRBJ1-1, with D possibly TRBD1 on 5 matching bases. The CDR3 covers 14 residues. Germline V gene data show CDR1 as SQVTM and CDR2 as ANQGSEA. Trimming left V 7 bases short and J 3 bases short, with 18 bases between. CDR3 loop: CSASLGQGDTEAFF. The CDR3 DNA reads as TGCAGCGCATCGTTGGGGCAGGGCGACACTGAAGCTTTCTTT.

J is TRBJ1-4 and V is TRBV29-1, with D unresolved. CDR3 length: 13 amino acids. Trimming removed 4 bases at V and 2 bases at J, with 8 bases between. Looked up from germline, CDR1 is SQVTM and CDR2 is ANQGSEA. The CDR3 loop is CSVARVTNEKLFF. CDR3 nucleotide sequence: TGCAGCGTTGCCCGGGTGACTAATGAAAAACTGTTTTTT.

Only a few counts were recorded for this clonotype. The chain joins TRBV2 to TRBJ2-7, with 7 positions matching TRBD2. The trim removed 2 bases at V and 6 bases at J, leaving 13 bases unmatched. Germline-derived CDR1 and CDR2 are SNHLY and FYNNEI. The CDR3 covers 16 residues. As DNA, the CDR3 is TGTGCCAGCAGTGAAAAGGGCGGGAGTTGGGCCCCCGAGCAGTACTTC. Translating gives CASSEKGGSWAPEQYF. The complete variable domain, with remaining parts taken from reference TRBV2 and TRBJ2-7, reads EPEVTQTPSHQVTQMGQEVILRCVPISNHLYFYWYRQILGQKVEFLVSFYNNEISEKSEIFDDQFSVERPDGSNFTLKIRSTKLEDSAMYFCASSEKGGSWAPEQYFGPGTRLTVT.

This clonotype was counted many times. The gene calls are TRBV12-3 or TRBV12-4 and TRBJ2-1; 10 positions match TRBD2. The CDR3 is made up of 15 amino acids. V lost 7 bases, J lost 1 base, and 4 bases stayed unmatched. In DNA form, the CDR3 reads TGTGCCAGCATTGTAGCGGGAGGTTCCTACAATGAGCAGTTCTTC. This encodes CASIVAGGSYNEQFF.

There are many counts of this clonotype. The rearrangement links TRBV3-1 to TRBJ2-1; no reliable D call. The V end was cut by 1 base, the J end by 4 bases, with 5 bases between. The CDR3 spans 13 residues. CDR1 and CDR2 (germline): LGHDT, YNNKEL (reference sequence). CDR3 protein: CASSQGIYNEQFF. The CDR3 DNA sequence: TGTGCCAGCAGCCAAGGGATTTACAATGAGCAGTTCTTC.

The CDR3 protein is CSARDRLAGSTPYNEQFF. CDR3 nucleotides: TGCAGTGCTAGAGATCGGCTAGCGGGCTCGACCCCCTACAATGAGCAGTTCTTC. The chain couples TRBV20-1 to TRBJ2-1; 8 nucleotides match TRBD2. Trimming removed 0 bases from V and 2 bases from J; junction bases left unmatched: 12. Germline V gene lookup returns CDR1 DFQATT and CDR2 SNEGSKA (reference sequence). The CDR3 is made up of 18 amino acids.